Each of the 7 T cell receptor beta chains below was sequenced from the same sample in a study of cytomegalovirus exposure and HLA in healthy donors. Both 60 Vbeta primers and 13 Jbeta primers went into the PCR. The repertoire was sequenced with immunoSEQ multiplex PCR; TCRdb's copy has only in-frame clones and lacks some. Recorded for this sample: about 65,000 clones. Input material: PBMCs. The receptors shown here come from a boy aged 5-17 years in good health and CMV-seronegative.

The chain employs TRBV5-1 and TRBJ1-1, with TRBD1 identical over 9 bases. The CDR3 totals 14 residues. Germline lookup yields CDR1 SGHRS and CDR2 YFSETQ. The V and J ends lost 4 bases and 5 bases, in that order; junction bases with no gene match: 6. The CDR3 sequence is CASSTGQGWTEAFF. The CDR3 DNA reads as TGCGCCAGCAGCACCGGACAGGGGTGGACTGAAGCTTTCTTT.

The V and J genes are TRBV19 and TRBJ2-7, with D possibly matching TRBD1 (7 bases). The CDR3 totals 15 residues. CDR1 LNHDA and CDR2 SQIVND come from the germline V gene (reference sequence). Trimming took off 1 base at V and 2 bases at J, with 12 bases between the two ends. This chain's CDR3 is CASSIAGDSPYEQYF. The CDR3 bases are TGTGCCAGTAGTATAGCGGGGGACAGCCCCTACGAGCAGTACTTC.

V usage is TRBV27 and J usage is TRBJ1-5, with 8 positions matching TRBD1. This CDR3 is 17 amino acids long. V shed 6 bases and J 1 base; nucleotides not matched to a gene: 11. From germline, CDR1 is MNHEY and CDR2 SMNVEV (reference sequence). This CDR3 reads CASSHYQDRVSNQPQHF. For the CDR3, the DNA is TGTGCCAGCAGCCACTACCAGGACAGGGTCAGCAATCAGCCCCAGCATTTT.

Of note for this clone: Other DNA variants within this sample encode the same CDR3. This rearrangement joins TRBV10-3 to TRBJ2-7; a weak D match, TRBD1 (6 bases). Germline loops: CDR1 ENHRY, CDR2 SYGVKD. This CDR3 comprises 13 residues. The V and J ends lost 0 bases and 6 bases respectively, with 9 bases between them. The CDR3 DNA follows: TGTGCCATCAGTGAGTCGTGGGGGCGCGAGCAGTACTTC. It is translated as CAISESWGREQYF.

V is TRBV30 and J is TRBJ2-3; tentatively, D is TRBD2 (6 bases). The CDR3 is 16 residues long. CDR1 and CDR2 (germline): GTSNPN, SVGIG (reference sequence). The germline V and J ends were trimmed by 0 bases and 4 bases, with 17 bases remaining between them. CDR3 coding DNA: TGTGCCTGGAGTGTACAATCAGGAGGGTTGCCAGATACGCAGTATTTT. Translated, it gives CAWSVQSGGLPDTQYF.

The chain joins TRBV6-1 to TRBJ1-4; 7 nucleotides match TRBD1. CDR3 length: 14 amino acids. Germline CDR1 is MNHNS and CDR2 is SASEGT. Trimming took 7 bases from V and 3 from J; bases not matched to a gene: 5. CDR3 protein: CASIAGTANEKLFF. CDR3 nucleotide sequence: TGTGCCAGCATCGCCGGGACAGCTAATGAAAAACTGTTTTTT.

V is TRBV14 and J is TRBJ1-1; 8 positions agree with TRBD1. The CDR3 loop spans 15 amino acids. Germline V CDR1 and CDR2: SGHDN, FVKESK. Trimming took 4 bases from V and 1 from J; bases not matched to a gene: 5. The CDR3 nucleotides are TGTGCCAGCAGCCCCCTGGACAGGGAGAACACTGAAGCTTTCTTT. Translating it yields CASSPLDRENTEAFF.